The entry below gives a single TCR beta chain sequence along with its context. This clone was seen a few times. The specificity of this receptor is unknown. Base-call qualities are not available, and no considerably larger clone is one nucleotide away. The sample is drawn from a study of T cells in localized non-small cell lung cancer (dated by TCRdb to between 2020 and 2021). A note on the overall study: The study examined T cell repertoires in under 300 patients with early-stage NSCLC and compared tumors with uninvolved tumor-adjacent lungs. The cohort comprised around 240 treatment-naïve NSCLC patients with resected, localized lung tumors. Of the NSCLC patients, fewer than 150 were male and approximately 97 were female, and the mean age was around 66 years. The research as a whole found: Of the top 100 tumor clones, a median of roughly 56 were detected in paired uninvolved adjacent lung; around 30 were also among that lung's top 100. Since the design was exploratory, TCR variables were selected using unadjusted p-values with no false-discovery rate correction. Longer overall survival was associated with higher blood T cell density, whereas shorter survival was associated with higher adjacent-lung clonality. Multi-region tumor sequencing was not performed, so intratumor heterogeneity could not be excluded. Uninvolved tumor-adjacent lung showed the highest T cell clonality, higher than tumor, which suggests more focused antigenic responses in the uninvolved tumor-adjacent lung.

The CDR3 sequence holds 13 residues, the cysteine and phenylalanine included. Only CDR3 DNA remains: 39 bases, in frame from the first base. The germline V gene sets CDR1 to SNHLY and CDR2 to FYNNEI. V loses 8 bases, J loses 5 bases, and the germline ends lie 16 bases apart. TCR beta CDR3 regions were sequenced from DNA using the immunoSEQ Assay. Under the source paper's analysis protocol: T cell density was computed as TCR beta template counts normalized to usable DNA estimated by amplifying housekeeping genes. Richness was estimated using the preseqR package, with extrapolation to 400,000 templates for PBMC samples and to 120,000 templates for tissue samples. Clonality was defined as one minus Pielou's evenness. To identify tissue-enriched TCRs, differential abundance testing was run on productive amino-acid clonotypes with a minimum total count of 5 and an alpha of 0.1. Repertoire overlap between compartments was quantified with the Jaccard Index and Morisita Overlap Index. TCR beta CDR3s were clustered by GLIPH together with public tetramer-defined viral CDR3s, and at least three viral sequences plus V-gene enrichment were required for viral motifs. TCRdb re-hosts the immuneACCESS table, in-frame sequences only. Its copies lack some clones; in the studies checked, an unresolved V gene accounts for under half of them, and the cause for the rest is not known. D and trimming come from the DNA, and the V and J calls and clone size come from that table. Across this sample there are roughly 10,000 clones, with less than 30% seen only once. The ten largest clones capture 5% to 6% of the sample.

At diagnosis, tumor, uninvolved tumor-adjacent lung and peripheral blood were collected and then preserved as a mix of FFPE and fresh-frozen material. Sequenced material: lung tumor tissue, taken before any cancer treatment. This clonotype was sampled from a man between 40 and 75 years old with stage I lung adenocarcinoma. The chain uses TRBV2 and TRBJ2-7; 5 matching bases give a weak D call of TRBD1. The DNA reads TGTGCCAGCGGCGTCTGGCAGGGCGACGAGCAGTACTTC. It is translated as CASGVWQGDEQYF.